Given below is one TCR beta chain in context. Its antigen remains unidentified. The data belong to a study of response to subunit inactivated influenza vaccine. Study-level results: T cells newly recruited by each seasonal influenza vaccination are few, the authors suggested.

The germline gives CDR1 SGHVS, CDR2 FNYEAQ. V lost 5 bases to trimming and J lost 6 bases, with 26 bases between them. CDR3 length: 17 residues. MiXCR was run by TCRdb on the RT-PCR reads, yielding one entry per CDR3 protein. The repertoire includes roughly 700,000 distinct CDR3 sequences, approximately 15% of them detected once, and around 7.3% sits in the top ten. The rearrangement uses TRBV7-6 and TRBJ2-7, with a possible D match to TRBD2 (7 bases). This TCR was sampled from a man aged 50-59 years who received an inactivated influenza vaccine. The specimen comprised PBMCs from blood, sampled 14 to 15 days before vaccination. The CDR3: CASSARGAEGSRVEQYF. CDR3 DNA sequence: TGTGCCAGCAGCGCCCGGGGGGCGGAGGGATCCCGAGTCGAGCAGTACTTC.